The entry below gives a single T cell receptor (beta chain) sequence along with its context. CDR1 and CDR2 from the germline V gene are GTSNPN and SVGIG (reference sequence). Trimming left V 4 bases short and J 4 bases short, with 8 bases between. This CDR3 region has 13 residues. This table comes from immunoSEQ multiplex PCR, and its TCRdb copy is limited to in-frame clones, with some not included. The table has fewer than 150,000 clones, roughly nine tenths seen once. These data come from a study of T cell responses to AZD1222 COVID-19 vaccine. This rearrangement joins TRBV30 to TRBJ1-6, with a weak D call TRBD1 (5 bases). This sample comprised peripheral blood, obtained 28 days after the second AZD1222 dose. This TCR came from an adult who received the AZD1222 COVID-19 vaccine. The CDR3 coding sequence is TGTGCCTGGACGACAGCGTATAATTCACCCCTCCACTTT. Translation gives CAWTTAYNSPLHF.